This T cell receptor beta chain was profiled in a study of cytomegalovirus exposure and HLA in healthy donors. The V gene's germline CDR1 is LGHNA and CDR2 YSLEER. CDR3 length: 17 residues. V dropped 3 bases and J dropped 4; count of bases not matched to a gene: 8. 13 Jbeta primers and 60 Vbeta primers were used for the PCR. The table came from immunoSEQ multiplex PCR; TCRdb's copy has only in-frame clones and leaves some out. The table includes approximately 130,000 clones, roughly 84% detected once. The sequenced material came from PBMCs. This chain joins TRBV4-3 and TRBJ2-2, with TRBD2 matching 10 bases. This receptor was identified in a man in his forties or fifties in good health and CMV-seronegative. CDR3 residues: CASSQDILAGSTGELFF. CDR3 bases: TGCGCCAGCAGCCAGGATATACTAGCGGGAAGCACCGGGGAGCTGTTTTTT.